This TCR beta chain was identified during a study of blood T cell repertoires in COVID-19. Profiling relied on immunoSEQ multiplex PCR, and the TCRdb table lists in-frame clones only, not all of them. Of 200,000 to 300,000 clones in the sample, about 83% were seen once. V was clipped by 7 bases and J by 4 bases; unmatched bases: 22. CDR3 length equals 18 residues. In germline, CDR1 is SGHRS, CDR2 YFSETQ. The source material was peripheral blood. The clonotype originates from a human donor in a cohort sampled during active COVID-19. The rearrangement links TRBV5-1 to TRBJ1-2; 7 bases are a match to TRBD1. CDR3 sequence reads: CASATPYIQGKEGYGYTF. The CDR3 nucleotides are TGCGCCAGCGCGACACCCTACATACAGGGGAAGGAAGGCTATGGCTACACCTTC.